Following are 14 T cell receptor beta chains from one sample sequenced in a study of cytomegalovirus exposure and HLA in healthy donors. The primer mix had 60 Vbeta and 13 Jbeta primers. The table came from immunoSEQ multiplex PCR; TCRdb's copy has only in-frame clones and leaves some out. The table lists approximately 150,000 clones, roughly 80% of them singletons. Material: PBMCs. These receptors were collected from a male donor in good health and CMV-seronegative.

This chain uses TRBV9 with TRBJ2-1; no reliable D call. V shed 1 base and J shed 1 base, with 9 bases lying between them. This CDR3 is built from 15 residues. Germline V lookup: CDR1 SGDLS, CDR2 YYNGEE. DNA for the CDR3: TGTGCCAGCAGCGTATTTGACTTATCCTACAATGAGCAGTTCTTC. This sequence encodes CASSVFDLSYNEQFF.

CDR3 DNA: TGTGCCAGCAGGGACAGGGTTGAGGGGCAGTTCTTC. Its protein product is CASRDRVEGQFF. This chain uses TRBV6-5 with TRBJ2-1; the match to TRBD1 covers 8 bases. This CDR3 contains 12 residues. The trim removed 6 bases at V and 12 bases at J, leaving 7 bases unmatched. Germline-derived CDR1 and CDR2 are MNHEY and SVGAGI.

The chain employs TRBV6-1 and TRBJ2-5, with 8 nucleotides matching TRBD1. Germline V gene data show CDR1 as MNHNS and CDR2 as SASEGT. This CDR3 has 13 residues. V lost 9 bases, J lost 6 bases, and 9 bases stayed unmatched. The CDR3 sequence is CASKTGAEKTQYF. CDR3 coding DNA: TGTGCCAGTAAGACAGGGGCTGAGAAGACCCAGTACTTC.

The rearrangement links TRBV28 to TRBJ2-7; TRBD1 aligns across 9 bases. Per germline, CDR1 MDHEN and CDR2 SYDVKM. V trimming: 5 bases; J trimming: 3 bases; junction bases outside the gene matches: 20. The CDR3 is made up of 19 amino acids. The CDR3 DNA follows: TGTGCCAGCAGTCCCAAAGGGGGGAACCCGGGACAGGGCTACTACGAGCAGTACTTC. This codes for CASSPKGGNPGQGYYEQYF.

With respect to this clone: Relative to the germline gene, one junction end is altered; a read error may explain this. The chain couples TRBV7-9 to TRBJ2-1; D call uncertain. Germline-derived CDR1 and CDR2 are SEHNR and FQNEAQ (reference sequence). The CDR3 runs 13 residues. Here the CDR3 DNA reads TGTTCCAGCAGCTCCAACAGTTACAATGAGCAGTTCTTC. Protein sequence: CSSSSNSYNEQFF.

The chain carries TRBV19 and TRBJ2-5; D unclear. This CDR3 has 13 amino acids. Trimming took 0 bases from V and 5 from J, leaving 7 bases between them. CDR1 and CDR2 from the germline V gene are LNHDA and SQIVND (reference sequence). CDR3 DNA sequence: TGTGCCAGTAGTATAGATCTATCGGAGACCCAGTACTTC. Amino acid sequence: CASSIDLSETQYF.

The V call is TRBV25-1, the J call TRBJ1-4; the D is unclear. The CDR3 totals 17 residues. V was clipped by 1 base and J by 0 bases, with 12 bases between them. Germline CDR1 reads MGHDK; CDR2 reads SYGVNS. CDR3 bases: TGTGCCAGCAGTGAATGGGCAGTAGTTGCAACTAATGAAAAACTGTTTTTT. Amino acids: CASSEWAVVATNEKLFF.

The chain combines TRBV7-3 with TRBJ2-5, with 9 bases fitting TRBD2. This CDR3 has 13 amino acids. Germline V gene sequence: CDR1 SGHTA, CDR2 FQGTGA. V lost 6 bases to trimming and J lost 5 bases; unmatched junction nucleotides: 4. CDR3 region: CASSPSGIETQYF. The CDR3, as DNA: TGTGCCAGCAGTCCTAGCGGGATTGAGACCCAGTACTTC.

The CDR3 loop reads CASSPSGGFGEPQHF. In DNA form, the CDR3 reads TGCGCCAGCAGCCCTAGCGGAGGGTTCGGAGAGCCCCAGCATTTT. The J gene is TRBJ1-5, the V gene TRBV5-1; D is ambiguous. This CDR3 has 15 amino acids. Germline V gene sequence: CDR1 SGHRS, CDR2 YFSETQ. V lost 4 bases and J lost 8, with 19 bases in between.

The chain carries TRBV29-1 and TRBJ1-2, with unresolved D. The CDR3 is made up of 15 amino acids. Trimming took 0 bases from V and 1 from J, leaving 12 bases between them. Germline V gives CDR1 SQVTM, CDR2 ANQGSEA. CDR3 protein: CSVEDPRSFNYGYTF. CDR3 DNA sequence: TGCAGCGTTGAAGATCCCCGTTCGTTTAACTATGGCTACACCTTC. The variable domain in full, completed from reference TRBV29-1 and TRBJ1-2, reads SAVISQKPSRDICQRGTSLTIQCQVDSQVTMMFWYRQQPGQSLTLIATANQGSEATYESGFVIDKFPISRPNLTFSTLTVSNMSPEDSSIYLCSVEDPRSFNYGYTFGSGTRLTVV.

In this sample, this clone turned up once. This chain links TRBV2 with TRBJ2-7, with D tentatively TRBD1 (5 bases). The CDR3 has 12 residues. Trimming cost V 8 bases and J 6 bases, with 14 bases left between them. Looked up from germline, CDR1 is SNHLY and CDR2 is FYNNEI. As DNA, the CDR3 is TGTGCCAGCGGGGCAGGGTTCAGCGAGCAGTACTTC. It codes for CASGAGFSEQYF. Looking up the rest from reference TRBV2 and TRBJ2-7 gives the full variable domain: EPEVTQTPSHQVTQMGQEVILRCVPISNHLYFYWYRQILGQKVEFLVSFYNNEISEKSEIFDDQFSVERPDGSNFTLKIRSTKLEDSAMYFCASGAGFSEQYFGPGTRLTVT.

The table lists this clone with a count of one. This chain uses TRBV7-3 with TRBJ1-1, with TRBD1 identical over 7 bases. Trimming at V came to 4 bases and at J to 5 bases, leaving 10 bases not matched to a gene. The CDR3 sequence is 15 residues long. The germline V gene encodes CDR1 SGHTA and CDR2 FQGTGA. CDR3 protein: CASSSEGTGVTEAFF. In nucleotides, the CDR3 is TGTGCCAGCAGCTCCGAGGGTACAGGGGTTACTGAAGCTTTCTTT. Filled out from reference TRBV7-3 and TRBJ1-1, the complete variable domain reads GAGVSQTPSNKVTEKGKYVELRCDPISGHTALYWYRQSLGQGPEFLIYFQGTGAADDSGLPNDRFFAVRPEGSVSTLKIQRTERGDSAVYLCASSSEGTGVTEAFFGQGTRLTVV.

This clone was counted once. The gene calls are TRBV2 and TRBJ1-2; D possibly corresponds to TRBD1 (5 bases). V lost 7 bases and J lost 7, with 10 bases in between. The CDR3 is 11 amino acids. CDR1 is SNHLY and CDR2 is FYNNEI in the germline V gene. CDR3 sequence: CASNGGCGYTF. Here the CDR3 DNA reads TGTGCCAGCAATGGGGGGTGTGGCTACACCTTC.

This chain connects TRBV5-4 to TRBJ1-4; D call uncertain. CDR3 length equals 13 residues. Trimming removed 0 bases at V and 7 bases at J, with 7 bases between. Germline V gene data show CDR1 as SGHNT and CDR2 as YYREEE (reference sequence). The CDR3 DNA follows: TGTGCCAGCAGCTTGGGCGAGGGTGAAAAACTGTTTTTT. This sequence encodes CASSLGEGEKLFF. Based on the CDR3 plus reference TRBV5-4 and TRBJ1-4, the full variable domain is ETGVTQSPTHLIKTRGQQVTLRCSSQSGHNTVSWYQQALGQGPQFIFQYYREEENGRGNFPPRFSGLQFPNYSSELNVNALELDDSALYLCASSLGEGEKLFFGSGTQLSVL.